These 12 T cell receptor beta chains came from one sample sequenced in a study of T cell changes during pregnancy in multiple sclerosis. The data were produced by immunoSEQ multiplex PCR, yet TCRdb's version contains in-frame clones alone and is incomplete. The sample lists more than 55,000 clones, roughly 88% occurring once. Sequences were derived from peripheral blood, sampled in the second trimester of pregnancy. These receptors originate from a female donor with multiple sclerosis, enrolled in a pregnancy study.

This rearrangement joins TRBV5-6 to TRBJ1-6; 9 bases line up with TRBD1. CDR1 and CDR2 from the germline V gene are SGHDT and YYEEEE. The length of the CDR3 is 16 residues. The J segment lost 8 bases and the V segment lost 2 bases, leaving 8 bases of the junction unmatched. CDR3 in DNA: TGTGCCAGCAGCTTCTTCAACAGGGGGCCCTATTCACCCCTCCACTTT. It yields the protein CASSFFNRGPYSPLHF. Variable domain in full (rest from reference TRBV5-6 and TRBJ1-6): DAGVTQSPTHLIKTRGQQVTLRCSPKSGHDTVSWYQQALGQGPQFIFQYYEEEERQRGNFPDRFSGHQFPNYSSELNVNALLLGDSALYLCASSFFNRGPYSPLHFGNGTRLTVT.

The chain joins TRBV29-1 to TRBJ1-2; 9 nucleotides align to TRBD1. The CDR3 sequence is 13 residues long. V was clipped by 4 bases and J by 6 bases; unmatched bases: 6. The germline V gene encodes CDR1 SQVTM and CDR2 ANQGSEA. CDR3 residues: CSVVLQGADGYTF. DNA of the CDR3: TGCAGCGTTGTACTACAGGGGGCGGATGGCTACACCTTC.

The chain is built from TRBV19 and TRBJ2-5, with 16 bases fitting TRBD2. This CDR3 comprises 18 residues. CDR1 is LNHDA, CDR2 SQIVND, per germline (reference sequence). The ends lost 1 base at V and 4 bases at J; junction bases unmatched: 6. CDR3 nucleotide sequence: TGTGCCAGTAGTATAGTGGGACTAGCGGGGGGGCCCGGAGAGACCCAGTACTTC. Amino acid sequence: CASSIVGLAGGPGETQYF.

The chain has TRBV7-9 and TRBJ2-7, with TRBD1 identical over 7 bases. The V segment lost 4 bases and the J segment 9 bases; nucleotides outside the gene matches: 12. This CDR3 comprises 14 residues. Germline assignment: CDR1 SEHNR and CDR2 FQNEAQ (reference sequence). The DNA of the CDR3 is TGTGCCAGCAGCTACACCAGGGACAGTTCATCGCAGTACTTC. Translating it yields CASSYTRDSSSQYF. Filled out from reference TRBV7-9 and TRBJ2-7, the complete variable domain reads DTGVSQNPRHKITKRGQNVTFRCDPISEHNRLYWYRQTLGQGPEFLTYFQNEAQLEKSRLLSDRFSAERPKGSFSTLEIQRTEQGDSAMYLCASSYTRDSSSQYFGPGTRLTVT.

This clone appeared once. The chain recombines TRBV4-3 with TRBJ1-4, with 7 positions matching TRBD1. Germline V gene lookup returns CDR1 LGHNA and CDR2 YSLEER. The V and J ends lost 4 bases and 6 bases, in that order; junction bases with no gene match: 8. The CDR3 extends over 15 amino acids. CDR3 sequence: CASSRLQGWDEKLFF. CDR3 sequence (DNA): TGCGCCAGCAGCCGACTACAGGGGTGGGATGAAAAACTGTTTTTT.

The V and J genes are TRBV30 and TRBJ2-7; 14 nucleotides match TRBD2. The V gene end was trimmed by 0 bases and the J gene end by 2 bases; junction bases not matched to a gene: 6. The CDR3 is made up of 17 amino acids. Germline V gives CDR1 GTSNPN, CDR2 SVGIG (reference sequence). Written as DNA, the CDR3 is TGTGCCTGGAGTGTACGACTAGCGGGGGGGGGCACCTACGAGCAGTACTTC. Protein product: CAWSVRLAGGGTYEQYF.

The chain is built from TRBV2 and TRBJ1-1, with D possibly being TRBD1 (5 bases). The CDR3 covers 13 residues. Per germline, CDR1 SNHLY and CDR2 FYNNEI. The V end lost 11 bases, the J end lost 6 bases, and 19 bases lay between the germline ends. This chain's CDR3 is CAGGIATRAEAFF. The CDR3 DNA reads as TGTGCCGGGGGGATAGCAACGAGGGCTGAAGCTTTCTTT.

This chain joins TRBV7-3 and TRBJ2-1; 8 bases are a match to TRBD2. Germline trimming cut 4 bases from V and 4 bases from J; bases unmatched to any gene: 9. Germline V gene data show CDR1 as SGHTA and CDR2 as FQGTGA. This CDR3 is built from 16 residues. DNA of the CDR3: TGTGCCAGCAGCTACCGCGGCGGGGGGAATTACAATGAGCAGTTCTTC. As protein: CASSYRGGGNYNEQFF.

V gene TRBV7-2 combines with J gene TRBJ2-4; possible D gene TRBD2, 5 bases. The V gene lost 5 bases and the J gene lost 6 bases, with 14 bases spanning the gap. CDR3 length: 14 residues. The V gene's germline CDR1 is SGHTA and CDR2 FQGNSA. The CDR3 region is CASSPGLEGNIQYF. The DNA for the CDR3 is TGTGCCAGCAGCCCGGGCCTAGAGGGAAACATTCAGTACTTC.

This chain connects TRBV28 to TRBJ1-4; D is uncertain. This CDR3 comprises 14 residues. V shed 8 bases and J shed 4 bases, with 14 bases lying between them. Germline V gene data show CDR1 as MDHEN and CDR2 as SYDVKM. The chain's CDR3 is CASVKEAINEKLFF. DNA of the CDR3: TGTGCCAGCGTAAAGGAGGCGATTAATGAAAAACTGTTTTTT. Filled out from reference TRBV28 and TRBJ1-4, the complete variable domain reads DVKVTQSSRYLVKRTGEKVFLECVQDMDHENMFWYRQDPGLGLRLIYFSYDVKMKEKGDIPEGYSVSREKKERFSLILESASTNQTSMYLCASVKEAINEKLFFGSGTQLSVL.

This clone was seen once. V gene TRBV7-2 combines with J gene TRBJ1-4; 9 bases map to TRBD1. Germline V gives CDR1 SGHTA, CDR2 FQGNSA. This CDR3 region has 15 residues. Losses at the gene ends were 6 bases for V and 5 bases for J; bases not matched to a gene: 7. DNA of the CDR3: TGTGCCAGCAGAAAACAGGGGGCCCCGAATGAAAAACTGTTTTTT. Protein: CASRKQGAPNEKLFF.

Regarding this clone: One end of the junction varies from germline; a read error may be responsible. The chain couples TRBV7-7 to TRBJ2-5; no definite D call. Germline V lookup: CDR1 SSHAT, CDR2 FNYEAQ (reference sequence). CDR3 length equals 14 residues. As DNA, the CDR3 is TGTGCTAGCAGCCCCTCTGAGTACCAAGAGACCCAGTACTTC. Encoded protein: CASSPSEYQETQYF.